These 10 T cell receptor beta chains were sequenced from one sample in a study of response to subunit inactivated influenza vaccine. MiXCR was run by TCRdb on the RT-PCR reads, yielding one entry per CDR3 protein. The sample has hundreds of thousands of distinct CDR3 sequences, roughly 14% seen once; the top ten hold 5.5% to 7%. Sequencing used PBMCs from blood, obtained around 15 days before vaccination. All receptors derive from a man aged 45-65 years who received an inactivated influenza vaccine.

This chain joins TRBV24-1 and TRBJ2-5; 7 bases agree with TRBD1. The V and J ends lost 9 bases and 2 bases, in that order; junction bases with no gene match: 5. The CDR3 is 13 amino acids. Germline lookup yields CDR1 KGHDR and CDR2 SFDVKD. Here the CDR3 DNA reads TGTGCCACCGGGGACAGTCAACAAGAGACCCAGTACTTC. Protein sequence: CATGDSQQETQYF.

V gene TRBV5-1 combines with J gene TRBJ2-1, with TRBD2 matching 8 bases. V lost 2 bases and J lost 4; bases outside the gene matches: 8. CDR1 and CDR2 (germline): SGHRS, YFSETQ. CDR3 length: 16 amino acids. The CDR3 DNA follows: TGCGCCAGCAGCTTCGGTAGCGGGGAATCGTACAATGAGCAGTTCTTC. This translates into CASSFGSGESYNEQFF. Based on the CDR3 plus reference TRBV5-1 and TRBJ2-1, the full variable domain is KAGVTQTPRYLIKTRGQQVTLSCSPISGHRSVSWYQQTPGQGLQFLFEYFSETQRNKGNFPGRFSGRQFSNSRSEMNVSTLELGDSALYLCASSFGSGESYNEQFFGPGTRLTVL.

The chain uses TRBV5-1 and TRBJ2-7; D possibly uses TRBD1 or TRBD2 (5 bases each). The CDR3 loop spans 16 amino acids. Germline loops: CDR1 SGHRS, CDR2 YFSETQ. The V and J ends lost 5 bases and 2 bases respectively, with 20 bases between them. For the CDR3, the DNA is TGCGCCAGCAGAGGGGCCGTGACGCTAGCAACCTACGAGCAGTACTTC. Encoded protein: CASRGAVTLATYEQYF.

This clonotype has just a few counts. This chain connects TRBV6-5 to TRBJ1-6; weak D call: TRBD1 (6 bases). This CDR3 has 14 amino acids. The V end was cut by 4 bases, the J end by 4 bases, with 8 bases between. Germline CDR1 is MNHEY and CDR2 is SVGAGI. In DNA form, the CDR3 reads TGTGCCAGCAGTTGGGACATTTATAATTCACCCCTCCACTTT. This codes for CASSWDIYNSPLHF.

In this sample, this clonotype turned up many times. The chain carries TRBV7-9 and TRBJ1-1, with D possibly matching TRBD1 (6 bases). V was trimmed by 6 bases and J by 7 bases, leaving 12 bases between them. CDR1 and CDR2 (germline): SEHNR, FQNEAQ (reference sequence). There are 12 residues in the CDR3. CDR3 amino acids: CASSLGANEAFF. CDR3 bases: TGTGCCAGCAGTTTGGGGGCAAATGAAGCTTTCTTT.

The CDR3 reads CASSQNRMAFF. CDR3 nucleotide sequence: TGTGCCAGCAGCCAGAACAGGATGGCTTTCTTT. The chain uses TRBV4-2 and TRBJ1-1, with D tentatively TRBD1 (5 bases). Germline V gene sequence: CDR1 LGHNA, CDR2 YNFKEQ. The V gene lost 3 bases and the J gene lost 11 bases, with 10 bases spanning the gap. This CDR3 region has 11 residues.

This clonotype was counted only a few times. The V and J genes are TRBV19 and TRBJ1-4, with D possibly being TRBD1 (6 bases). Germline V gene data show CDR1 as LNHDA and CDR2 as SQIVND (reference sequence). V dropped 3 bases and J dropped 7 bases, with 21 bases sitting between them. The CDR3 has 17 amino acids. Here the CDR3 reads CASSILRLGAGREKLFF. CDR3 bases: TGTGCCAGTAGTATCCTCCGACTGGGGGCAGGGCGTGAAAAACTGTTTTTT.

The gene calls are TRBV5-5 and TRBJ1-2; D not certain. V lost 0 bases to trimming and J lost 1 base, with 10 bases between them. The CDR3 extends over 15 amino acids. Germline values: CDR1 SGHKS, CDR2 YYEKEE (reference sequence). The CDR3 bases are TGTGCCAGCAGCTTGGCCGGGGTCCATAACTATGGCTACACCTTC. Translated, it gives CASSLAGVHNYGYTF. Drawing the rest from reference TRBV5-5 and TRBJ1-2, the complete variable domain is DAGVTQSPTHLIKTRGQQVTLRCSPISGHKSVSWYQQVLGQGPQFIFQYYEKEERGRGNFPDRFSARQFPNYSSELNVNALLLGDSALYLCASSLAGVHNYGYTFGSGTRLTVV.

The chain combines TRBV28 with TRBJ2-7, with 7 bases aligning to TRBD2. This CDR3 region has 15 residues. Trimming at V came to 5 bases and at J to 3 bases, leaving 10 bases not matched to a gene. Germline V gene data show CDR1 as MDHEN and CDR2 as SYDVKM. Here the CDR3 DNA reads TGTGCCAGCAGTCTGCAAACGGGGGGTAACTACGAGCAGTACTTC. Protein product: CASSLQTGGNYEQYF.

This clonotype turned up a few times. The gene calls are TRBV5-1 and TRBJ1-5; D is uncertain. The ends were cut back, 4 bases at V and 0 bases at J, with 8 bases in the middle. This CDR3 comprises 14 residues. Germline V gives CDR1 SGHRS, CDR2 YFSETQ. This CDR3 reads CASSEGNSNQPQHF. The CDR3 DNA reads as TGCGCCAGCAGCGAGGGAAATAGCAATCAGCCCCAGCATTTT.